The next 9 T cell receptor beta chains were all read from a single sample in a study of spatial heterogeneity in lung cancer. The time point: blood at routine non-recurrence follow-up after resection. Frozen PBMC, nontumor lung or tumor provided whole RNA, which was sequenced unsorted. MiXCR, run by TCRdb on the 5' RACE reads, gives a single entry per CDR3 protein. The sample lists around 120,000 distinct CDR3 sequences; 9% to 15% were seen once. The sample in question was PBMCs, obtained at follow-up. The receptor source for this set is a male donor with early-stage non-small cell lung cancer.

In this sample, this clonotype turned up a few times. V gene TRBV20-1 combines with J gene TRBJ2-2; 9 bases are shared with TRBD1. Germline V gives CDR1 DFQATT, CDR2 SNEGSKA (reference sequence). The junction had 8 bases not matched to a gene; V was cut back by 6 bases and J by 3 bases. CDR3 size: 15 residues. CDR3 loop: CSAPTGGSDTGELFF. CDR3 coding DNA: TGCAGTGCACCAACAGGGGGCTCGGACACCGGGGAGCTGTTTTTT.

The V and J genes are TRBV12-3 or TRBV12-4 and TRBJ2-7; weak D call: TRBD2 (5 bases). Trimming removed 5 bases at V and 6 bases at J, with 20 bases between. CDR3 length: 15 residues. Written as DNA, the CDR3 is TGTGCCAGCAGTCCCTGGGGAGATCTCCTTGGCGAGCAGTACTTC. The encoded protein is CASSPWGDLLGEQYF.

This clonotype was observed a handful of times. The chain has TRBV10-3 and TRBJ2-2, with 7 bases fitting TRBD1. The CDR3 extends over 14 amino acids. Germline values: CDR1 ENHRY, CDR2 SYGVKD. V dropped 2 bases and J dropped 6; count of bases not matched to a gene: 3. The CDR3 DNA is TGTGCCATCAGTGAGGACAGGGAATCCGGGGAGCTGTTTTTT. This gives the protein CAISEDRESGELFF.

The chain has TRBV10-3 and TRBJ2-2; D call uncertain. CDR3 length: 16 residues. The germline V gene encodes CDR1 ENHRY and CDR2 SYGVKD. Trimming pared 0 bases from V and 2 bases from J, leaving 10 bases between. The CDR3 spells CAISESNKGNTGELFF. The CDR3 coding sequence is TGTGCCATCAGTGAGTCGAATAAGGGAAACACCGGGGAGCTGTTTTTT.

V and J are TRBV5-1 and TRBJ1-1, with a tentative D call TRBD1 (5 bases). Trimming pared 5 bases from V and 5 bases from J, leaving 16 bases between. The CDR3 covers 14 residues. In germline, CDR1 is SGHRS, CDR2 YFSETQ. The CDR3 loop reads CASSRRQGVTEAFF. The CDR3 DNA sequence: TGCGCCAGCAGTCGACGTCAGGGCGTTACTGAAGCTTTCTTT.

CDR3 in amino acids: CASSVGSVNQPQHF. The CDR3 nucleotides are TGTGCCAGCAGCGTAGGATCTGTAAATCAGCCCCAGCATTTT. V and J are TRBV9 and TRBJ1-5; D not resolved. With 0 bases removed from V and 4 bases from J, the gap between germline ends came to 8 bases. Germline CDR1 SGDLS, CDR2 YYNGEE. The CDR3 is made up of 14 amino acids.

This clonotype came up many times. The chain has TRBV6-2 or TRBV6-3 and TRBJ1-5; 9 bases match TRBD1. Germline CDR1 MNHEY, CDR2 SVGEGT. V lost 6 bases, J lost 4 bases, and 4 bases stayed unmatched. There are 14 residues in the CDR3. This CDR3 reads CASRRTGENQPQHF. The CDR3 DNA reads TGTGCCAGCAGAAGGACAGGGGAGAATCAGCCCCAGCATTTT.

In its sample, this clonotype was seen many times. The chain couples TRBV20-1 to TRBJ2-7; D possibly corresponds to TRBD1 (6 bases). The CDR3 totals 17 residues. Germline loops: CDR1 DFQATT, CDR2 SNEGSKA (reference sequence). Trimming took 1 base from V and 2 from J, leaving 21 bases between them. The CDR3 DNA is TGCAGTGCTAGAGGTGGGAATCAGGGGCCGGACGCCTACGAGCAGTACTTC. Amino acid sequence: CSARGGNQGPDAYEQYF.

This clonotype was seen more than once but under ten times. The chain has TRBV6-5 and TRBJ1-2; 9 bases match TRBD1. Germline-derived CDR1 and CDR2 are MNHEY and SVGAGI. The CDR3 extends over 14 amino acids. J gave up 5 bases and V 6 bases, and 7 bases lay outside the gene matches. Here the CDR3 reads CASSRQGGRYGYTF. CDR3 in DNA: TGTGCCAGCAGCCGACAGGGGGGAAGGTATGGCTACACCTTC.